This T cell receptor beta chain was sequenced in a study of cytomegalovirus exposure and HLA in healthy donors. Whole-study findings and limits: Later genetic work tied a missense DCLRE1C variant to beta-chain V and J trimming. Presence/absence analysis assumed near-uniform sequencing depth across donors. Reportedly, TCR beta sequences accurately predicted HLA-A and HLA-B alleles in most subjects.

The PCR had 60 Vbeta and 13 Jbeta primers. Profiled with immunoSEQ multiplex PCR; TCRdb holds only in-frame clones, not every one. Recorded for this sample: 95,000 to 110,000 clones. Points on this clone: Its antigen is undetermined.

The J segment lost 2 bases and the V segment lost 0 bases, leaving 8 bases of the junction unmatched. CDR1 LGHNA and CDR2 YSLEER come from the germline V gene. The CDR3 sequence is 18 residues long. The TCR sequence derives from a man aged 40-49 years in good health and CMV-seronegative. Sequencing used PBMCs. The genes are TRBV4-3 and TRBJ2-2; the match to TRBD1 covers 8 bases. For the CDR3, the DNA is TGCGCCAGCAGCCAAGATGGAGACAGGGGTGGAAACACCGGGGAGCTGTTTTTT. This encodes CASSQDGDRGGNTGELFF.